This passage covers 12 T cell receptor beta chains from one sample sequenced in a study of identical twins. TCRdb called the 5' RACE reads again in MiXCR, with one record for every CDR3 protein. The sample yields roughly 250,000 distinct CDR3 sequences, about 7.3% seen once. This sample also appeared in a second study, on yellow fever vaccine responses in identical twins.

Sequencing was done on a sample of memory (CD45RO+) T cells sorted from blood. The source of these receptors is a woman between 18 and 29 years old in good health.

V usage is TRBV29-1 and J usage is TRBJ2-3; TRBD1 aligns across 7 bases. The CDR3 spans 14 residues. The germline CDR1 and CDR2 sequences are SQVTM and ANQGSEA. V gave up 5 bases and J gave up 3 bases; unmatched junction bases: 8. CDR3 in amino acids: CSVKGGTGTDTQYF. CDR3 in DNA: TGCAGCGTTAAAGGGGGCACCGGAACAGATACGCAGTATTTT.

V and J are TRBV28 and TRBJ2-1; D tentatively reads TRBD1 or TRBD2 (5 bases each). The CDR3 sequence is 14 residues long. Germline CDR1 reads MDHEN; CDR2 reads SYDVKM. V was pared by 10 bases and J by 8 bases, with 21 bases between. The chain's CDR3 is CATNIPGRVDEQFF. Here the CDR3 DNA reads TGTGCCACTAACATACCGGGACGGGTCGATGAGCAGTTCTTC.

This clonotype has just a few counts. The V call is TRBV5-1, the J call TRBJ2-1; D is ambiguous. The germline V gene encodes CDR1 SGHRS and CDR2 YFSETQ. With 0 bases removed from V and 6 bases from J, the gap between germline ends came to 10 bases. The CDR3 extends over 14 amino acids. The CDR3 region is CASSLGASPNEQFF. The CDR3 bases are TGCGCCAGCAGCTTGGGTGCTAGTCCCAATGAGCAGTTCTTC.

This clonotype was detected only a few times. The chain links TRBV5-1 to TRBJ2-2; D is possibly TRBD2 (5 bases). There are 16 residues in the CDR3. CDR1 is SGHRS and CDR2 is YFSETQ in the germline V gene. The V end was cut by 4 bases, the J end by 4 bases, with 17 bases between. CDR3: CASSVSFGLGTGELFF. The CDR3 DNA reads as TGCGCCAGCAGCGTGTCTTTCGGACTGGGCACCGGGGAGCTGTTTTTT.

The rearrangement uses TRBV27 and TRBJ2-1; 15 nucleotides line up with TRBD2. Trimming at V came to 8 bases and at J to 9 bases, leaving 5 bases not matched to a gene. The CDR3 extends over 14 amino acids. Germline CDR1 is MNHEY and CDR2 is SMNVEV (reference sequence). The CDR3 DNA reads TGTGCCAGCTCGGGGGGACTAGCGGGAGGTGAGCAGTTCTTC. Protein product: CASSGGLAGGEQFF.

The chain is built from TRBV6-1 and TRBJ2-1, with 10 positions matching TRBD2. The V and J ends lost 2 bases and 3 bases, in that order; junction bases with no gene match: 10. The V gene's germline CDR1 is MNHNS and CDR2 SASEGT. The CDR3 spans 18 residues. CDR3 DNA sequence: TGTGCCAGCAGTGAAACTCCAGGGGGACTAGCGATCTACAATGAGCAGTTCTTC. As protein: CASSETPGGLAIYNEQFF.

In this sample, this clonotype turned up many times. The chain couples TRBV12-3 or TRBV12-4 to TRBJ2-2, with a possible D match to TRBD1 (5 bases). The CDR3 is 15 amino acids. The V end was cut by 6 bases, the J end by 1 base, with 12 bases between. The CDR3 coding sequence is TGTGCCAGCAGCCTCGCTACAGGGAACACCGGGGAGCTGTTTTTT. It is translated as CASSLATGNTGELFF.

Ten or more counts support this clonotype. The chain joins TRBV5-1 to TRBJ2-5, with unresolved D. The V end lost 2 bases, the J end lost 5 bases, and 7 bases lay between the germline ends. The CDR3 is made up of 12 amino acids. Per the germline V gene, CDR1 is SGHRS and CDR2 is YFSETQ. CDR3 protein: CASSFPDETQYF. DNA for the CDR3: TGCGCCAGCAGCTTCCCCGATGAGACCCAGTACTTC. Combining the CDR3 with reference TRBV5-1 and TRBJ2-5 gives the whole variable domain KAGVTQTPRYLIKTRGQQVTLSCSPISGHRSVSWYQQTPGQGLQFLFEYFSETQRNKGNFPGRFSGRQFSNSRSEMNVSTLELGDSALYLCASSFPDETQYFGPGTRLLVL.

The table lists this clonotype with a few counts. The rearrangement joins TRBV6-2 or TRBV6-3 to TRBJ2-3, with 7 bases lining up with TRBD2. Losses at the gene ends were 2 bases for V and 0 bases for J; bases not matched to a gene: 8. This CDR3 spans 17 amino acids. Germline V gives CDR1 MNHEY, CDR2 SVGEGT. The CDR3 nucleotides read TGTGCCAGCAGTTACGCCCTGGGACTACATAGCACAGATACGCAGTATTTT. It is translated as CASSYALGLHSTDTQYF.

This clonotype was detected a few times. The chain recombines TRBV4-1 with TRBJ1-2; TRBD1 aligns across 7 bases. J lost 8 bases, V lost 2 bases, and 14 bases had no gene match. Germline lookup yields CDR1 MGHRA and CDR2 YSYEKL. CDR3 length equals 16 residues. The CDR3 loop is CASSQRIPGTDAGYTF. The CDR3 coding sequence is TGCGCCAGCAGCCAACGAATCCCCGGGACAGACGCGGGCTACACCTTC.

This clonotype appeared a few times. The chain has TRBV20-1 and TRBJ2-7; TRBD2 aligns across 9 bases. Per the germline V gene, CDR1 is DFQATT and CDR2 is SNEGSKA (reference sequence). The CDR3 spans 15 residues. J gave up 0 bases and V 3 bases, and 6 bases lay outside the gene matches. CDR3 in DNA: TGCAGTGCTAGCTCTACTAGCGGGCACTCCTACGAGCAGTACTTC. Its translation: CSASSTSGHSYEQYF.

V is TRBV29-1 and J is TRBJ1-1; D is perhaps TRBD1 (5 bases). CDR3 length: 14 residues. V was shortened by 4 bases and J by 0 bases, with 12 bases between the two germline ends. Germline loops: CDR1 SQVTM, CDR2 ANQGSEA. The CDR3 sequence is CSVVTQAMNTEAFF. Here the CDR3 DNA reads TGCAGCGTTGTTACACAGGCAATGAACACTGAAGCTTTCTTT.